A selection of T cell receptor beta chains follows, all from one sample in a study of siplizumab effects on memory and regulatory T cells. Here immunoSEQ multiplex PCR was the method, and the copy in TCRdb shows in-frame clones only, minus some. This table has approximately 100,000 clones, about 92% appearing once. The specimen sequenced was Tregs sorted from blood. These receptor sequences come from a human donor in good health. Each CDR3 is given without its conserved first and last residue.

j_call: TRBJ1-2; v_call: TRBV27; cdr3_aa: ASRTGTNYGYT
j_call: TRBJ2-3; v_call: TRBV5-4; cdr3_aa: ASSPLTGRGADTQY
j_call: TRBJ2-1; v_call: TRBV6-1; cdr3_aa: ASREAGMNEQF
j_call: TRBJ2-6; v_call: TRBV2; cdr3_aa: ASTTPTGANVLT
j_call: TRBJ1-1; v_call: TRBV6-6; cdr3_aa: ASSYPGQTTEAF
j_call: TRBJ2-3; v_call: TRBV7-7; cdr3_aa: ASSPLPTSGRTDTQY
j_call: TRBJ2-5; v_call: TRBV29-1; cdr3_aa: SVRLAEETQY
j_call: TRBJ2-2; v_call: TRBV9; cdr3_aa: ASSVATGLRGRTGELF
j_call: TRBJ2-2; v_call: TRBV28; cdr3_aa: ASNASNRGPTGELF
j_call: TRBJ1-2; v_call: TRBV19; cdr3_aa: ASSIVATGSANYGYT
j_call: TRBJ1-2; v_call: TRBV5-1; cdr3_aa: ASSSERGGYT
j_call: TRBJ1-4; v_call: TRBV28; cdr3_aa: ASSPAGGPNEKLF
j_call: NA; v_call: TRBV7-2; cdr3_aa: ASSLEALTYEQY
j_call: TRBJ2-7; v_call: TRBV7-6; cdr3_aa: ASSSWDSPYEQY
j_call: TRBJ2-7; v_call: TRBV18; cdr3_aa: ASSPPLAGAHEQY
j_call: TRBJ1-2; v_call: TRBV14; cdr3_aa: ASSHTGTGGAYGYT
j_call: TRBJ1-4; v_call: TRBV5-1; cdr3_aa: ASSSMNEKLF
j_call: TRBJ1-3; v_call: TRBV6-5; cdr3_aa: ASSYSHSGNTIY